The entry below describes one T cell receptor (beta chain). The antigen is unknown. The record originates from a study of shared clonotypes between healthy human individuals. Study-wide results and caveats: The study found about 5% of naive CD4 clonotypes shared across a handful of donors. All-four-donor shared clonotypes had higher generation probabilities than non-shared clonotypes did.

CDR3 length: 17 residues. V shed 4 bases, J shed 0 bases, and the junction held 9 bases outside the gene matches. Germline lookup yields CDR1 MGHDK and CDR2 SYGVNS. TCRdb's copy holds only in-frame clones and misses some; the assay was immunoSEQ multiplex PCR. The repertoire holds some 360,000 clones, with 70% to 75% as singletons. There were no recent acute infections or vaccinations among the donors, who were healthy HIV-negative adults. This sequence was found in a man aged 25 to 40 in good health. Sequenced: memory CD4+ T cells sorted from blood. Described subset: CD45RA-negative fraction. The chain combines TRBV25-1 with TRBJ1-2; TRBD1 matches at 9 bases. CDR3 DNA: TGTGCCAGCAGTGGGAACCCCGGGACAGGGTCTAACTATGGCTACACCTTC. This encodes CASSGNPGTGSNYGYTF.